This T cell receptor beta chain was sequenced for a study of blood T cell repertoires in COVID-19. Study-wide background: Italy, Spain and the United States were the sources of the convalescent and acute COVID-19 samples.

Germline V gene data show CDR1 as SGHDN and CDR2 as FVKESK. The CDR3 loop spans 15 amino acids. V was cut by 0 bases and J by 7 bases, with 16 bases left in between. The count of this clone is one. Per the original methods: Reference gene primer amplification gave nucleated cell count estimates. TCRdb's table, derived via immunoSEQ multiplex PCR, lists solely in-frame clones and lacks some. V and J calls and clone size are copied from that table; D and trimming were computed from the DNA. The sample gives some 150,000 clones, 84% of which show up once; roughly 5.7% is in the top ten. Individuals drawn from 24 US areas were about 18 to 95 years old.

This chain links TRBV14 with TRBJ2-7; weak D call: TRBD2 (6 bases). This TCR came from a woman in her forties or fifties who had been exposed to COVID-19. Sequencing was carried out using PBMCs or T cells enriched from blood (not recorded which). CDR3 sequence reads: CASSQEGGRAYEQYF. The CDR3 DNA is TGTGCCAGCAGCCAAGAAGGAGGGAGAGCTTATGAGCAGTACTTC.